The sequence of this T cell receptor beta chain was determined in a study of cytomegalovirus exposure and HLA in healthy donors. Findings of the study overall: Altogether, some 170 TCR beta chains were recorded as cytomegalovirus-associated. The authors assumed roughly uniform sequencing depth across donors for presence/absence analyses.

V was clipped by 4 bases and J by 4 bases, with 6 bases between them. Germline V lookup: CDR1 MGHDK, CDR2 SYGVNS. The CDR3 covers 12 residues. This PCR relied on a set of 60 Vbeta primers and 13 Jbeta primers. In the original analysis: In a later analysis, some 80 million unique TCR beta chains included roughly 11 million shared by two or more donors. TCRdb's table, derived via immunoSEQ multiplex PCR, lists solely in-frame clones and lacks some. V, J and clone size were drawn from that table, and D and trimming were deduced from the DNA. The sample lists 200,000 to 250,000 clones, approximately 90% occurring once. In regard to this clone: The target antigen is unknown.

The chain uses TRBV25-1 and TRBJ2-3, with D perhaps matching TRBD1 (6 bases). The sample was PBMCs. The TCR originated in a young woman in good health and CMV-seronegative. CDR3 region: CASSAGADTQYF. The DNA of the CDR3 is TGTGCCAGCAGTGCAGGGGCAGATACGCAGTATTTT.